The 17 T cell receptor beta chains reported below all come from one sample, sequenced in a study of shared clonotypes between healthy human individuals (dated by TCRdb to between 2020 and 2021). Library preparation was by the immunoSEQ multiplex PCR assay. TCRdb re-hosts the immuneACCESS table, in-frame sequences only. Its copies lack some clones; in the studies checked, an unresolved V gene accounts for under half of them, and the cause for the rest is not known. The sample has over a million clones on record, around 98% of them singletons. Roughly 0.45% of the sample lies in the top ten. The sample taken for sequencing was naive CD4+ T cells sorted from blood. The sample's cell subset or site label, in plain terms: CD45RA+ positively selected. Receptors originate from a man aged 25-40 years in good health.

J is TRBJ1-5 and V is TRBV19, with D hard to call. CDR1 and CDR2 from the germline V gene are LNHDA and SQIVND (reference sequence). Trimming stripped 8 bases from V and 2 bases from J, with 10 bases between. The CDR3 spans 13 residues. CDR3 bases: TGTGCCAGTTTAGGTCAGCGCAATCAGCCCCAGCATTTT. It specifies CASLGQRNQPQHF. Together with reference TRBV19 and TRBJ1-5, the CDR3 gives the full variable domain: DGGITQSPKYLFRKEGQNVTLSCEQNLNHDAMYWYRQDPGQGLRLIYYSQIVNDFQKGDIAEGYSVSREKKESFPLTVTSAQKNPTAFYLCASLGQRNQPQHFGDGTRLSIL.

The chain carries TRBV7-2 and TRBJ2-5; D perhaps matches TRBD1 (6 bases). CDR3 length: 11 amino acids. V lost 5 bases and J 13 bases, leaving 14 bases between the germline ends. CDR1 and CDR2 (germline): SGHTA, FQGNSA. CDR3 bases: TGTGCCAGCAGCCCCCGGGACACACTGTACTTC. It is translated as CASSPRDTLYF. Looking up the rest from reference TRBV7-2 and TRBJ2-5 gives the full variable domain: GAGVSQSPSNKVTEKGKDVELRCDPISGHTALYWYRQSLGQGLEFLIYFQGNSAPDKSGLPSDRFSAERTGGSVSTLTIQRTQQEDSAVYLCASSPRDTLYFGPGTRLLVL.

This rearrangement joins TRBV5-1 to TRBJ2-5, with 9 bases lining up with TRBD2. The CDR3 contains 15 residues. Germline values: CDR1 SGHRS, CDR2 YFSETQ. J lost 3 bases, V lost 5 bases, and 8 bases had no gene match. The DNA for the CDR3 is TGCGCCAGCAGGGTTAGCGGGAGAAGTGAAGAGACCCAGTACTTC. As protein: CASRVSGRSEETQYF.

The V call is TRBV28, the J call TRBJ2-7; 9 bases line up with TRBD1. The germline V gene encodes CDR1 MDHEN and CDR2 SYDVKM. This CDR3 comprises 16 residues. Trimming took 1 base from V and 5 from J; bases not matched to a gene: 9. This CDR3 reads CASSLSGTGLAHEQYF. CDR3 sequence (DNA): TGTGCCAGCAGTTTATCTGGGACAGGGCTGGCTCACGAGCAGTACTTC.

This sequence joins TRBV7-8 and TRBJ2-7; 12 bases map to TRBD2. The CDR3 consists of 15 residues. CDR1 and CDR2 from the germline V gene are SGHVS and FQNEAQ. V lost 5 bases, J lost 0 bases, and 2 bases stayed unmatched. The CDR3 region is CASSQTSGSSYEQYF. CDR3 coding DNA: TGTGCCAGCAGCCAGACTAGCGGGAGCTCCTACGAGCAGTACTTC.

With regard to this clone: Other DNA variants within this sample encode the same CDR3. The CDR3 sequence is CASSLLSGELFF. CDR3 DNA sequence: TGTGCCAGCAGTTTATTATCCGGGGAGCTGTTTTTT. This rearrangement joins TRBV28 to TRBJ2-2; D remains unclear. The CDR3 is made up of 12 amino acids. Germline CDR1 and CDR2: MDHEN and SYDVKM. V lost 1 base, J lost 6 bases, and 3 bases lay in between.

The V and J genes are TRBV19 and TRBJ2-1; D call uncertain. This CDR3 spans 15 amino acids. From germline, CDR1 is LNHDA and CDR2 SQIVND (reference sequence). Trimming removed 0 bases from V and 7 bases from J, with 13 bases in between. CDR3 nucleotides: TGTGCCAGTAGTATAGAACTAATTAAGCGAAATGAGCAGTTCTTC. This translates into CASSIELIKRNEQFF.

This rearrangement joins TRBV7-9 to TRBJ1-4, with a weak D call TRBD1 (6 bases). V shed 3 bases and J shed 4 bases, with 9 bases lying between them. The CDR3 has 14 residues. The germline V gene encodes CDR1 SEHNR and CDR2 FQNEAQ (reference sequence). This chain's CDR3 is CASSFGQYNEKLFF. The CDR3 nucleotides read TGTGCCAGCAGCTTCGGACAGTATAATGAAAAACTGTTTTTT.

This chain uses TRBV5-1 with TRBJ2-1, with D perhaps TRBD2 (5 bases). Germline-derived CDR1 and CDR2 are SGHRS and YFSETQ. The V gene lost 5 bases and the J gene lost 7 bases, with 13 bases spanning the gap. The CDR3 is made up of 13 amino acids. CDR3 sequence (DNA): TGCGCCAGCAGTTCGAATAGCGCGAATGAGCAGTTCTTC. Protein product: CASSSNSANEQFF.

The chain uses TRBV5-8 and TRBJ2-5; possible D gene TRBD1, 6 bases. V lost 4 bases to trimming and J lost 5 bases, with 21 bases between them. This CDR3 comprises 16 residues. CDR1 is SGHTS and CDR2 is YDEGEE in the germline V gene. The CDR3 sequence is CASSPGGTPKGETQYF. The CDR3 DNA reads as TGTGCCAGCAGCCCTGGGGGCACCCCTAAAGGGGAGACCCAGTACTTC.

This chain connects TRBV6-1 to TRBJ2-7; D gene uncertain. The CDR3 is made up of 15 amino acids. The germline V and J ends were trimmed by 0 bases and 10 bases, with 19 bases remaining between them. Germline V CDR1 and CDR2: MNHNS, SASEGT. Here the CDR3 reads CASSEARRPSEEQYF. The CDR3 bases are TGTGCCAGCAGTGAAGCGAGGAGACCGAGTGAGGAACAGTACTTC.

CDR3 residues: CAISEVATNTDTQYF. The DNA for the CDR3 is TGTGCCATCAGTGAAGTCGCGACAAACACAGATACGCAGTATTTT. This chain links TRBV10-3 with TRBJ2-3; D remains ambiguous. CDR3 size: 15 residues. Germline loops: CDR1 ENHRY, CDR2 SYGVKD. Trimming shortened V by 3 bases and J by 2 bases, and 12 bases separated the two germline ends.

The gene calls are TRBV19 and TRBJ1-4, with 8 bases lining up with TRBD1. The CDR3 contains 14 residues. V lost 7 bases, J lost 0 bases, and 1 base stayed unmatched. Germline values: CDR1 LNHDA, CDR2 SQIVND (reference sequence). In DNA form, the CDR3 reads TGTGCCAGTACGGACAGGGCAACTAATGAAAAACTGTTTTTT. Residues: CASTDRATNEKLFF.

This clone is a singleton in its sample. Mismatch with germline at one junction end may stem from a read error. The CDR3 region has the DNA TGTGCTAGCAGCCCAATGGCCGACCGGTACGAGCAGTACTTC. Its translation is CASSPMADRYEQYF. The V call is TRBV7-7, the J call TRBJ2-7, with D unclear. The length of the CDR3 is 14 residues. Germline lookup yields CDR1 SSHAT and CDR2 FNYEAQ (reference sequence). The full variable domain, with the rest looked up from reference TRBV7-7 and TRBJ2-7, is GAGVSQSPRYKVTKRGQDVTLRCDPISSHATLYWYQQALGQGPEFLTYFNYEAQPDKSGLPSDRFSAERPEGSISTLTIQRTEQRDSAMYRCASSPMADRYEQYFGPGTRLTVT.

The rearrangement links TRBV11-2 to TRBJ2-7, with 7 bases aligning to TRBD1. V was clipped by 5 bases and J by 4 bases; unmatched bases: 11. This CDR3 has 15 residues. Germline V gene sequence: CDR1 SGHAT, CDR2 FQNNGV. Here the CDR3 DNA reads TGTGCCAGCAGCACCAGACAGGGTATGACTTACGAGCAGTACTTC. This translates into CASSTRQGMTYEQYF. Based on the CDR3 plus reference TRBV11-2 and TRBJ2-7, the full variable domain is EAGVAQSPRYKIIEKRQSVAFWCNPISGHATLYWYQQILGQGPKLLIQFQNNGVVDDSQLPKDRFSAERLKGVDSTLKIQPAKLEDSAVYLCASSTRQGMTYEQYFGPGTRLTVT.

This chain joins TRBV5-4 and TRBJ2-2; the match to TRBD2 covers 11 bases. The V gene end was trimmed by 1 base and the J gene end by 4 bases; junction bases not matched to a gene: 3. Germline CDR1 SGHNT, CDR2 YYREEE (reference sequence). This CDR3 contains 16 residues. The CDR3 protein is CASSLIGLAGTGELFF. The CDR3 region has the DNA TGTGCCAGCAGCTTGATAGGACTAGCGGGCACCGGGGAGCTGTTTTTT.

V and J are TRBV9 and TRBJ2-7, with TRBD1 identical over 8 bases. With V trimmed by 3 bases and J by 7 bases, 12 bases remained unmatched. The CDR3 extends over 15 amino acids. Germline CDR1 is SGDLS and CDR2 is YYNGEE. The CDR3 is CASSDGQGIGIEQYF. The CDR3 DNA reads as TGTGCCAGCAGCGACGGACAGGGAATAGGTATAGAGCAGTACTTC.